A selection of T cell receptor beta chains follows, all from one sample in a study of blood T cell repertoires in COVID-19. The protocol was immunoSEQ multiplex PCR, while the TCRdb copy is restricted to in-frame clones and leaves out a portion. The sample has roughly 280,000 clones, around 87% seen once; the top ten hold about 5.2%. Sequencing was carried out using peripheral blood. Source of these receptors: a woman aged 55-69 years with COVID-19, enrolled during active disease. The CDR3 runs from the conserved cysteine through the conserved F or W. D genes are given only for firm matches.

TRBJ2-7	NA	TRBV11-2	CASSPDGVYEQYF
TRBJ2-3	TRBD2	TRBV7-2	CASSLGGLANTDTQYF
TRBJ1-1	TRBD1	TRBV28	CASSLAVGGGVTEAFF
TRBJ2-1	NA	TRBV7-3	CASSLTSYNEQFF
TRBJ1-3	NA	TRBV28	CASSRTGIGDTIYF
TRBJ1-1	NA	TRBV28	CASSRLGGAMSAEAFF
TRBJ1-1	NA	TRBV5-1	CASSFSQGNTEAFF
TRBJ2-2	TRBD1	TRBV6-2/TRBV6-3	CASSRDSLTGELFF
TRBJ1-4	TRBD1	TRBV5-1	CASSRGYSTGENEKLFF
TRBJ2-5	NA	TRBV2	CASSVLGVETQYF
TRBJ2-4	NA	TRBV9	CASSVAPEGGGGQNIQYF
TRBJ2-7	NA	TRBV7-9	CASSPTLPGETSYEQYF
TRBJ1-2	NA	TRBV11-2	CASSLGGGYTF
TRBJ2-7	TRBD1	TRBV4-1	CASSQSGTGVAEQYF
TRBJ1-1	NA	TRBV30	CAWSPHYPEAFF
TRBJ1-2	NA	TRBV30	CAWSWESQGYTF
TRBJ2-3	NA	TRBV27	CASSTRDTDTQYF
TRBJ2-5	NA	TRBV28	CASSLGAGGQETQYF
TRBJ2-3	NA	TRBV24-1	CATRLGSSDTQYF
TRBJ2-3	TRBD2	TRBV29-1	CSVDQRGRGADTQYF
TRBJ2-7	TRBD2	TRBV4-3	CASSHVSGGAYEQYF
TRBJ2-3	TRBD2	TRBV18	CASSPRKSLAESTDTQYF
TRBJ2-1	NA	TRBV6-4	CASSVQSSYNEQFF
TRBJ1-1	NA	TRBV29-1	CSVERGGTEAFF
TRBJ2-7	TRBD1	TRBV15	CATGDRLYEQYF
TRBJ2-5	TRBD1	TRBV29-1	CSVDRQGETQYF
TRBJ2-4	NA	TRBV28	CASIRDTENIQYF
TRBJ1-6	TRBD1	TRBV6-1	CASSERGQGFSNSPLHF
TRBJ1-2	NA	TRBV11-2	CASSLEYMGGGDYGYTF
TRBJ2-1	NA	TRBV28	CASALQVLDNEQFF
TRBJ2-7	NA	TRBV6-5	CASSTDRDYEQYF
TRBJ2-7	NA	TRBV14	CASSQQASGEQYF
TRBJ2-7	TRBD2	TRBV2	CATRPGTSGRADLSSYEQYF